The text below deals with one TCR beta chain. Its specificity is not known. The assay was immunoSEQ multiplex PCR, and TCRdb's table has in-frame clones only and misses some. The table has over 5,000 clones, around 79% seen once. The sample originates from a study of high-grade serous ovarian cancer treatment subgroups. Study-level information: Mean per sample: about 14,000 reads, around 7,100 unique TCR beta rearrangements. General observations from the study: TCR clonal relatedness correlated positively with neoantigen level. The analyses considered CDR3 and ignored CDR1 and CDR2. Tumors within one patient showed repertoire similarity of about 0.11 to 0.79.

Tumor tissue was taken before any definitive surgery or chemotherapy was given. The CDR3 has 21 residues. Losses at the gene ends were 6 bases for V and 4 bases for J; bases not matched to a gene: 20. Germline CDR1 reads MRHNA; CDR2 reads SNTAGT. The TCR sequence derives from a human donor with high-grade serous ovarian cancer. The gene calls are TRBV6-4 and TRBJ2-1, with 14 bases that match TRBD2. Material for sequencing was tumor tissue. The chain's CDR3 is CASRDPQGLAGATTGYNEQFF. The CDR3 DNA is TGTGCCAGCAGGGACCCCCAGGGACTAGCGGGGGCAACGACGGGTTACAATGAGCAGTTCTTC.